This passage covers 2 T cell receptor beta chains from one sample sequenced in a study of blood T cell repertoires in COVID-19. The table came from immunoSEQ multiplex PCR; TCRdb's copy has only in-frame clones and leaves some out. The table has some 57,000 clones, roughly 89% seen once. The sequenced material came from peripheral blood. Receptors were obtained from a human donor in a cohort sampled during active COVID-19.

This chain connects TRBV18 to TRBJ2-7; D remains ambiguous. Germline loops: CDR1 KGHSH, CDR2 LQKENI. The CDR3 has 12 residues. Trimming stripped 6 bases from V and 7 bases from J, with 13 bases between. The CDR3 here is CASSPNVREQYF. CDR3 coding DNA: TGTGCCAGCTCTCCTAACGTCAGGGAGCAGTACTTC. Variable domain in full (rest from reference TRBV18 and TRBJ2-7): NAGVMQNPRHLVRRRGQEARLRCSPMKGHSHVYWYRQLPEEGLKFMVYLQKENIIDESGMPKERFSAEFPKEGPSILRIQQVVRGDSAAYFCASSPNVREQYFGPGTRLTVT.

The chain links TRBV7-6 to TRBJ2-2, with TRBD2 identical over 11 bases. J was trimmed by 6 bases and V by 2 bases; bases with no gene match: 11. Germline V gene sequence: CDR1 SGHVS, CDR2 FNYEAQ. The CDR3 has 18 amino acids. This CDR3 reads CASSLKLAGVAASGELFF. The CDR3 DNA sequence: TGTGCCAGCAGCTTAAAACTAGCGGGGGTCGCGGCCTCCGGGGAGCTGTTTTTT.